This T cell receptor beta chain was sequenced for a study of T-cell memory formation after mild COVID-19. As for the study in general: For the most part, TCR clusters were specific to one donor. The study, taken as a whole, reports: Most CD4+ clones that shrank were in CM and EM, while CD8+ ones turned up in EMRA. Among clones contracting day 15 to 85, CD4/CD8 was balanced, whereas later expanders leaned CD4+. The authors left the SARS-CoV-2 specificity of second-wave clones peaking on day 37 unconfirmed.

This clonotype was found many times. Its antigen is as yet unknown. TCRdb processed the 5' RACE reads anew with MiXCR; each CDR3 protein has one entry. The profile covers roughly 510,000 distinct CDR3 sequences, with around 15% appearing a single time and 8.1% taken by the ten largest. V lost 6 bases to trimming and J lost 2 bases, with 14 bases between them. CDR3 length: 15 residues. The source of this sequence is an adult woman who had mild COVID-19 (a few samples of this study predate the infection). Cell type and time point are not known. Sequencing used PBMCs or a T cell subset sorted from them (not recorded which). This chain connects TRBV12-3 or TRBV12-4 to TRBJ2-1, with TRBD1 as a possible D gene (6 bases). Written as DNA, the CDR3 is TGTGCCAGCAGGGAACAGGGAAGCACCTACAATGAGCAGTTCTTC. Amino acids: CASREQGSTYNEQFF.